These T cell receptor beta chains were read from a single sample in a study of immune reconstitution after stem cell transplant in scleroderma. TCRdb processed the RT-PCR reads anew with MiXCR; each CDR3 protein has one entry. The sample includes approximately 5,000 distinct CDR3 sequences, approximately 8.5% of them seen just once. This material was obtained before or after autologous hematopoietic stem cell transplantation (not recorded which). The receptors here all came from a male donor with systemic sclerosis. CDR3s include the opening cysteine and the closing phenylalanine or tryptophan. The D gene is left open where the match is weak. Clone sizes are given selectively: once, few, many, or a class where the clone is expanded.

TRBD1	few	TRBV6-9	TRBJ1-5	CASTPTGRMGQPQHF	TGTGCCAGCACCCCGACAGGGCGTATGGGTCAGCCCCAGCATTTT
-	-	TRBV5-5	TRBJ1-2	CASSLAQARGYTF	TGTGCCAGCAGCTTGGCCCAGGCTCGTGGCTACACCTTC
TRBD2	few	TRBV7-8	TRBJ2-3	CASSVTGTSGEVDTQYF	TGTGCCAGCAGCGTAACAGGGACTAGCGGGGAGGTAGATACGCAGTATTTT
-	-	TRBV20-1	TRBJ2-2	CSATSYTGELFF	TGCAGTGCTACTAGTTACACCGGGGAGCTGTTTTTT
-	once	TRBV29-1	TRBJ2-7	CSVRQTSYEQYF	TGCAGCGTCCGACAGACCTCCTACGAGCAGTACTTC
-	few	TRBV20-1	TRBJ2-1	CSATPTYNEQFF	TGCAGTGCTACGCCGACTTACAATGAGCAGTTCTTC
TRBD2	-	TRBV28	TRBJ2-1	CASSSTSSGKGWNEQFF	TGTGCCAGCAGTTCCACATCTAGCGGGAAGGGGTGGAATGAGCAGTTCTTC
-	few	TRBV9	TRBJ2-2	CACRWSSNTGELFF	TGTGCCTGTAGGTGGTCTTCGAACACCGGGGAGCTGTTTTTT
-	few	TRBV18	TRBJ2-2	CASSPITSNTGELFF	TGTGCCAGCTCACCCATTACCTCGAACACCGGGGAGCTGTTTTTT
TRBD2	-	TRBV7-2	TRBJ2-7	CASSLDGGANEQYF	TGTGCCAGCAGCTTAGACGGGGGGGCCAACGAGCAGTACTTC
-	-	TRBV7-3	TRBJ2-1	CASSLGSGMLYNEQFF	TGTGCCAGCAGCTTGGGGAGCGGAATGCTTTACAATGAGCAGTTCTTC